What follows describes a single T cell receptor beta chain. Antigen specificity is unknown. Amplification of TCR beta CDR3 regions used RNA transcripts. First-round RT-PCR used HTBI primers; second-round multiplex PCR followed. TCRdb ran MiXCR on the multiplex PCR reads and lists one entry per CDR3 protein. The sample records about 550,000 distinct CDR3 sequences, under 45% being singletons. Patients with other autoimmune diseases, uncontrolled infections, pregnancy or lactation were excluded. Orbital computed tomography, thyroid ultrasound, TRAb, serum thyroxine and clinical symptoms formed the basis of diagnosis. These data are taken from a study of Graves' ophthalmopathy and Graves' hyperthyroidism. Study-wide points: Distinction of ophthalmopathy from stable hyperthyroidism by a 13-signature model reached 85% to 90% sensitivity and 75% to 83% specificity. Detection in blood was also observed for most expanded thyroid clonotypes above 0.001 frequency.

CDR3 length: 16 amino acids. Trimming removed 4 bases at V and 0 bases at J, with 16 bases between. Looked up from germline, CDR1 is SGDLS and CDR2 is YYNGEE. Sequencing input: peripheral blood or thyroid tissue (not recorded which). The gene calls are TRBV9 and TRBJ1-1, with D possibly TRBD1 on 5 matching bases. This sequence was found in an adult man with Graves' hyperthyroidism. The CDR3 is CASSPGRGDMNTEAFF. CDR3 coding DNA: TGTGCCAGCAGCCCTGGCCGGGGCGACATGAACACTGAAGCTTTCTTT.